These 26 T cell receptor beta chains came from one sample sequenced in a study of cytomegalovirus exposure and HLA in healthy donors. The PCR ran on 60 Vbeta and 13 Jbeta primers. Sequencing used immunoSEQ multiplex PCR; TCRdb keeps in-frame clones, though not all of them. In the table there are roughly 120,000 clones, 60% to 85% of which are singletons. The sequencing sample was made of PBMCs. Every receptor here comes from a woman aged 18 to 35 in good health and CMV-seronegative.

The chain couples TRBV19 to TRBJ2-1; D gene unclear. The CDR3 totals 14 residues. Per germline, CDR1 LNHDA and CDR2 SQIVND (reference sequence). The germline V and J ends were trimmed by 5 bases and 3 bases, with 11 bases remaining between them. The CDR3, as DNA: TGTGCCAGTAGTCGCCCCCGGGTCTACAATGAGCAGTTCTTC. Translated, it gives CASSRPRVYNEQFF.

The chain joins TRBV12-5 to TRBJ1-2, with D perhaps matching TRBD1 (5 bases). Germline V gene sequence: CDR1 LGHNT, CDR2 FRNRAP. CDR3 length equals 15 residues. V was clipped by 5 bases and J by 8 bases, with 21 bases between them. CDR3 DNA sequence: TGTGCTAGTGGTCTAACCCCGGGCAGGGAGGAGGGCTACACCTTC. Encoded protein: CASGLTPGREEGYTF. Combining the CDR3 with reference TRBV12-5 and TRBJ1-2 gives the whole variable domain DARVTQTPRHKVTEMGQEVTMRCQPILGHNTVFWYRQTMMQGLELLAYFRNRAPLDDSGMPKDRFSAEMPDATLATLKIQPSEPRDSAVYFCASGLTPGREEGYTFGSGTRLTVV.

The rearrangement joins TRBV30 to TRBJ1-5, with TRBD1 as a possible D gene (5 bases). This CDR3 region has 12 residues. V gave up 3 bases and J gave up 10 bases, with 13 bases separating them. Per germline, CDR1 GTSNPN and CDR2 SVGIG (reference sequence). CDR3: CAWRAGNGPQHF. CDR3 DNA sequence: TGTGCCTGGAGGGCAGGGAATGGTCCCCAGCATTTT.

This rearrangement joins TRBV5-1 to TRBJ1-2, with 9 bases lining up with TRBD1. CDR1 and CDR2 from the germline V gene are SGHRS and YFSETQ. Trimming cost V 3 bases and J 8 bases; bases outside gene matches: 11. The CDR3 runs 15 residues. This CDR3 is CASSSSGTGSSGYTF. CDR3 sequence (DNA): TGCGCCAGCAGCTCCTCCGGGACAGGGTCTTCAGGCTACACCTTC.

The chain recombines TRBV6-1 with TRBJ1-5; TRBD1 is a possible D gene (5 bases). V was shortened by 5 bases and J by 0 bases, with 11 bases between the two germline ends. The CDR3 sequence is 15 residues long. Germline V lookup: CDR1 MNHNS, CDR2 SASEGT. The CDR3 is CASSFGTVSNQPQHF. The CDR3 nucleotides read TGTGCCAGCAGTTTCGGGACTGTTAGCAATCAGCCCCAGCATTTT.

V and J are TRBV6-1 and TRBJ2-7; 7 nucleotides agree with TRBD1. Trimming at V came to 8 bases and at J to 4 bases, leaving 8 bases not matched to a gene. This CDR3 spans 13 amino acids. CDR1 and CDR2 (germline): MNHNS, SASEGT. The CDR3 is CASGTGQWYEQYF. The CDR3 coding sequence is TGTGCCAGCGGTACGGGACAGTGGTACGAGCAGTACTTC.

This chain uses TRBV27 with TRBJ2-2; unclear D gene. The CDR3 runs 15 residues. Germline CDR1 is MNHEY and CDR2 is SMNVEV (reference sequence). V shed 4 bases and J shed 2 bases, with 11 bases lying between them. Here the CDR3 DNA reads TGTGCCAGCAGTTCCCTCTTCTACAACACCGGGGAGCTGTTTTTT. Translated, it gives CASSSLFYNTGELFF.

V is TRBV29-1 and J is TRBJ2-3; 7 nucleotides agree with TRBD2. CDR3 length: 14 amino acids. The V gene's germline CDR1 is SQVTM and CDR2 ANQGSEA. Germline trimming cut 4 bases from V and 0 bases from J; bases unmatched to any gene: 4. This CDR3 is CSVGKRGSTDTQYF. The CDR3 coding sequence is TGCAGCGTTGGAAAGCGGGGAAGCACAGATACGCAGTATTTT.

The V and J genes are TRBV7-9 and TRBJ1-6; D is possibly TRBD1 (6 bases). Per germline, CDR1 SEHNR and CDR2 FQNEAQ (reference sequence). This CDR3 region has 14 residues. V gave up 5 bases and J gave up 8 bases, with 13 bases separating them. The CDR3 reads CASSIEGHYSPLHF. The CDR3 bases are TGTGCCAGCAGCATTGAGGGACACTATTCACCCCTCCACTTT.

The V call is TRBV5-1, the J call TRBJ2-2; the D gene is possibly TRBD2 (5 bases). CDR1 and CDR2 from the germline V gene are SGHRS and YFSETQ. V shed 2 bases and J shed 13 bases, with 9 bases lying between them. This CDR3 is built from 11 residues. The CDR3 sequence: CASSFRGWLFF. CDR3 coding DNA: TGCGCCAGCAGCTTCCGAGGGTGGCTGTTTTTT.

The V call is TRBV18, the J call TRBJ1-5, with 9 bases fitting TRBD1. The CDR3 is 15 residues long. V shed 4 bases and J 4 bases; nucleotides not matched to a gene: 5. Germline V gene data show CDR1 as KGHSH and CDR2 as LQKENI. Here the CDR3 DNA reads TGTGCCAGCTCACTAGACAGGGGGACTAATCAGCCCCAGCATTTT. As protein: CASSLDRGTNQPQHF.

This chain uses TRBV5-1 with TRBJ2-1; D is possibly TRBD1 (6 bases). V was cut by 1 base and J by 7 bases, with 15 bases left in between. Germline V lookup: CDR1 SGHRS, CDR2 YFSETQ. This CDR3 region has 15 residues. The CDR3 sequence: CASSLPRGNNNEQFF. The CDR3 bases are TGCGCCAGCAGCTTGCCCAGGGGAAATAATAATGAGCAGTTCTTC.

This clone was observed a few times. The chain employs TRBV9 and TRBJ2-1; 9 bases map to TRBD1. J lost 5 bases, V lost 2 bases, and 8 bases had no gene match. The CDR3 length is 16 residues. From germline, CDR1 is SGDLS and CDR2 YYNGEE. CDR3 sequence reads: CASSVRRDREDNEQFF. CDR3 nucleotides: TGTGCCAGCAGCGTGCGCCGGGACAGGGAAGACAATGAGCAGTTCTTC. Based on the CDR3 plus reference TRBV9 and TRBJ2-1, the full variable domain is DSGVTQTPKHLITATGQRVTLRCSPRSGDLSVYWYQQSLDQGLQFLIQYYNGEERAKGNILERFSAQQFPDLHSELNLSSLELGDSALYFCASSVRRDREDNEQFFGPGTRLTVL.

The chain has TRBV2 and TRBJ2-1; no definite D call. CDR1 is SNHLY and CDR2 is FYNNEI in the germline V gene. The CDR3 is 11 amino acids. V lost 8 bases to trimming and J lost 4 bases, with 6 bases between them. The CDR3 spells CASLNYNEQFF. In nucleotides, the CDR3 is TGTGCCAGCCTAAATTACAATGAGCAGTTCTTC. The complete variable domain, with remaining parts taken from reference TRBV2 and TRBJ2-1, reads EPEVTQTPSHQVTQMGQEVILRCVPISNHLYFYWYRQILGQKVEFLVSFYNNEISEKSEIFDDQFSVERPDGSNFTLKIRSTKLEDSAMYFCASLNYNEQFFGPGTRLTVL.

This clone showed up just a few times. The rearrangement uses TRBV5-4 and TRBJ2-2, with D tentatively TRBD1 (6 bases). This CDR3 has 15 residues. Germline CDR1 and CDR2: SGHNT and YYREEE (reference sequence). The V and J ends lost 3 bases and 2 bases respectively, with 11 bases between them. The CDR3 loop reads CASSSTGTNTGELFF. The CDR3 DNA reads as TGTGCCAGCAGCTCCACAGGGACAAACACCGGGGAGCTGTTTTTT.

This chain connects TRBV28 to TRBJ1-5; the D is unclear. V was shortened by 4 bases and J by 0 bases, with 7 bases between the two germline ends. There are 14 residues in the CDR3. CDR1 MDHEN and CDR2 SYDVKM come from the germline V gene. The CDR3 protein is CASSWTNSNQPQHF. The CDR3 nucleotides are TGTGCCAGCAGTTGGACTAATAGCAATCAGCCCCAGCATTTT.

This CDR3 is CASSIRTGGQPQHF. The CDR3 bases are TGTGCCAGTAGTATCAGAACAGGGGGTCAGCCCCAGCATTTT. The chain has TRBV19 and TRBJ1-5; 8 nucleotides agree with TRBD1. The CDR3 runs 14 residues. The V gene's germline CDR1 is LNHDA and CDR2 SQIVND (reference sequence). Trimming took 3 bases from V and 6 from J; bases not matched to a gene: 4.

The CDR3 spells CASSWRSGEGEQYF. CDR3 nucleotide sequence: TGTGCCAGCAGCTGGAGGTCCGGGGAAGGCGAGCAGTACTTC. The gene calls are TRBV5-5 and TRBJ2-7; TRBD2 might be the D (5 bases). V was cut by 3 bases and J by 6 bases, with 16 bases left in between. The germline V gene has CDR1 SGHKS and CDR2 YYEKEE (reference sequence). The CDR3 length is 14 residues.

This chain links TRBV30 with TRBJ1-1, with 9 bases fitting TRBD1. Germline loops: CDR1 GTSNPN, CDR2 SVGIG (reference sequence). This CDR3 spans 16 amino acids. The ends lost 2 bases at V and 1 base at J; junction bases unmatched: 8. CDR3 loop: CAWSTIQGARNTEAFF. The CDR3 DNA follows: TGTGCCTGGAGTACAATACAGGGGGCGCGGAACACTGAAGCTTTCTTT.

This clone was recorded many times. This chain connects TRBV2 to TRBJ2-2, with 9 bases lining up with TRBD1. The V gene's germline CDR1 is SNHLY and CDR2 FYNNEI. The CDR3 has 15 residues. The V gene end was trimmed by 6 bases and the J gene end by 1 base; junction bases not matched to a gene: 3. The CDR3 region is CASRGTGRNTGELFF. DNA of the CDR3: TGTGCCAGCAGGGGGACAGGGCGGAACACCGGGGAGCTGTTTTTT. Together with reference TRBV2 and TRBJ2-2, the CDR3 gives the full variable domain: EPEVTQTPSHQVTQMGQEVILRCVPISNHLYFYWYRQILGQKVEFLVSFYNNEISEKSEIFDDQFSVERPDGSNFTLKIRSTKLEDSAMYFCASRGTGRNTGELFFGEGSRLTVL.

The V gene is TRBV10-3, the J gene TRBJ1-5, with D hard to call. The CDR3 extends over 14 amino acids. CDR1 is ENHRY and CDR2 is SYGVKD in the germline V gene. The germline V and J ends were trimmed by 6 bases and 2 bases, with 11 bases remaining between them. CDR3 nucleotide sequence: TGTGCCATCAGCGATGACAATGGCAATCAGCCCCAGCATTTT. Residues: CAISDDNGNQPQHF.

Worth noting for this clone: The CDR3 does not close with the conserved phenylalanine or tryptophan, likely indicating a read error. This rearrangement joins TRBV13 to TRBJ1-1; no definite D call. V was cut by 5 bases and J by 4 bases, with 5 bases left in between. The length of the CDR3 is 11 residues. The V gene's germline CDR1 is PRHDT and CDR2 FYEKMQ (reference sequence). This CDR3 is CASSPGTEAFV. The CDR3 region has the DNA TGTGCCAGCAGCCCAGGCACTGAAGCTTTCGTT.

This clone was seen only once. The chain joins TRBV27 to TRBJ2-3; the match to TRBD2 covers 10 bases. V trimming: 2 bases; J trimming: 0 bases; junction bases outside the gene matches: 8. The CDR3 contains 18 residues. The germline gives CDR1 MNHEY, CDR2 SMNVEV (reference sequence). CDR3: CASSLRLAGALSTDTQYF. Written as DNA, the CDR3 is TGTGCCAGCAGTTTAAGGCTAGCGGGGGCCCTTAGCACAGATACGCAGTATTTT.

The sample holds a few counts of this clone. The chain carries TRBV4-1 and TRBJ2-7; TRBD2 matches 15 bases. V gave up 4 bases and J gave up 3 bases; unmatched junction bases: 4. There are 16 residues in the CDR3. Germline V gives CDR1 MGHRA, CDR2 YSYEKL. CDR3 DNA: TGCGCCAGCAGCCCGGGACTAGCGGGGGGCAACTACGAGCAGTACTTC. It encodes CASSPGLAGGNYEQYF.

The chain combines TRBV11-2 with TRBJ2-7, with no clear D. CDR1 and CDR2 from the germline V gene are SGHAT and FQNNGV. The CDR3 length is 14 residues. V shed 2 bases and J shed 3 bases, with 11 bases lying between them. DNA of the CDR3: TGTGCCAGCAGCTTAAGCGCGGATTACTACGAGCAGTACTTC. It encodes CASSLSADYYEQYF.

The chain combines TRBV7-8 with TRBJ1-2, with no clear D. CDR1 and CDR2 (germline): SGHVS, FQNEAQ. Trimming stripped 2 bases from V and 3 bases from J, with 10 bases between. The CDR3 runs 14 residues. CDR3: CASSLSEVHYGYTF. The CDR3 DNA follows: TGTGCCAGCAGCTTATCGGAGGTACACTATGGCTACACCTTC.